Sequencing of this TCR beta chain was carried out in a study of human T cells and chemical hapten exposure (dated by TCRdb to the early 2020s). Concerning the study at large: For sensitization, 2% DPC in acetone was applied to a 2 cm by 2 cm area of upper inner arm skin. Patch testing on the upper back used Finn chambers containing 0.01% DPC, with scoring done after 6 days according to International Contact Dermatitis Research Group standards. About 30 alopecia patients provided blood for TCR sequencing at one to four time points (pre-sensitization, 2, 6 and 24 weeks). Most of the patients in the cohort were female, and the cohort covered alopecia areata with under or over 50% scalp involvement, alopecia totalis and alopecia universalis. The study tracked peripheral blood TCR repertoire changes in vivo during primary and secondary sensitization to the hapten diphenylcyclopropenone (DPC) in alopecia patients. Libraries were pooled for sequencing, and variation in per-sample TCR yields was attributed mainly to small differences in library volumes within the pool. Throughout the study period of 20 to 25 weeks, patients also received therapeutic DPC doses to the scalp every week. Blood samples were taken from patients before sensitization (week 0) and then at 2, 6 and about 24 weeks after DPC sensitization. Results and caveats for the whole study, not just this receptor: Repeated subsampling changed both the strength of the expansion versus patch-test correlation and the threshold at which that correlation became significant. All patients had alopecia, a presumed autoimmune disease, so their immune response might differ from that of healthy individuals. The number of PT1 expanded TCRs positively correlated with patch test score, significant at thresholds 8, 16 and 32 but not 4. The number of TCRs above 1 in 1000 frequency did not change with DPC sensitization; there was no evidence of global repertoire structure alterations. Significantly more large CDR3 similarity clusters were formed by expanded TCRs than by pre-sensitization or healthy control sets, consistent with antigen-driven responses.

Trimming takes 4 bases from V and 0 bases from J, and the germline ends sit 17 bases apart. CDR1 and CDR2 are drawn from the germline V gene (reference sequence): SEHNR, FQNEAQ. The CDR3 runs 17 residues from the cysteine to the phenylalanine. The entry retains the CDR3 DNA only, 51 bases that are in frame from base 1. Read against the paper, the sample's time point label means: patch test 3, about 24 weeks after DPC sensitization. The sample's treatment or condition label, in plain terms: therapeutic diphenylcyclopropenone sensitization with weekly scalp DPC. At every patch-test visit, the blood draw took place before the patch test was put on. To be eligible, patients had to be aged 18 to 70, diagnosed with alopecia and judged suitable for DPC therapy, while pregnant patients were excluded. Unfractionated whole blood was collected in Tempus Blood RNA tubes, and total RNA was extracted from that blood.

Receptor libraries were prepared by RACE. The reads were generated on a NextSeq 500. During library preparation, unique molecular identifiers were attached to individual cDNA molecules so that TCRs could be counted quantitatively and reproducibly. For every blood RNA sample, sequencing covered both the TCR alpha and TCR beta chains. The original methods were these. The median number of TCRs per sample was roughly 98,000, ranging from about 23,224 to 700,000. The Decombinator software suite was used to annotate V, J and CDR3 in the TCR reads. For the PS versus PT1 abundance plots, all samples were subsampled to the same number of TCRs (28,000). TCRs were defined as expanded if absent before sensitization and observed at least eight times at the 2-week time point. TCRdb handled the public reads itself, with Q25 trimming in fastp and clone calling in MiXCR, and kept productive beta chains. Every entry covers one CDR3 protein and lists the most common genes and DNA from its rows. The V and J calls follow TCRdb's processing rather than the paper's. This sample is represented by 80,000 to 100,000 distinct CDR3 sequences; 11% of them were singletons. The leading ten clones occupy more than 3% of the sample.

There are many counts of this clonotype. There is no known antigen for this receptor. No base quality information exists; no much larger clone differs at one position. This receptor was identified in a woman aged 45-59 years with alopecia areata. Some clones in this sample may be carry-over from other donors' samples. Recombination linked TRBV7-9 to TRBJ2-3; the best D guess is TRBD2, with 5 bases matching. This material consisted of whole blood, taken in connection with sensitization to the hapten diphenylcyclopropenone (DPC). The CDR3: CASSSGLSVSSTDTQYF. The nucleotide sequence is given as TGTGCCAGCAGCTCCGGACTCTCTGTTTCTAGCACAGATACGCAGTATTTT.